This T cell receptor (beta chain) was observed in a study of CD8+CD57+ T cells in acquired aplastic anemia. Study-level background: Each DNA sample taken from sorted CD4+ and CD8+ cells came to approximately 3.3 ug on average.

Investigators profiled TCR beta VDJ and CDR3 from genomic DNA template. TCRdb re-called the reads with MiXCR, one entry per CDR3 protein. The data show about 160,000 distinct CDR3 sequences, about two thirds seen once. Points on this clonotype: The antigen is unknown.

Individuals selected for sequencing had exhibited CD8+CD57+ cell expansion on flow cytometry. All patients had severe acquired aplastic anemia. At the time of blood sampling, patients had not yet received any therapy. The study, taken as a whole, reports: Found in both controls and patients were around 30 CD8+ CDR3 sequences.

CDR1 and CDR2 (germline): LNHDA, SQIVND (reference sequence). This CDR3 contains 13 residues. The V end lost 6 bases, the J end lost 4 bases, and 12 bases lay between the germline ends. The sequence was obtained from a human donor with aplastic anemia. The sequenced sample was sorted CD4+, CD8+, or CD8+CD57+ T cells (not recorded which) from PBMCs. This chain uses TRBV19 with TRBJ2-5; TRBD2 is a possible D gene (7 bases). The CDR3 here is CASRGGPGETQYF. The CDR3 nucleotides read TGTGCCAGTAGGGGGGGGCCGGGAGAGACCCAGTACTTC.